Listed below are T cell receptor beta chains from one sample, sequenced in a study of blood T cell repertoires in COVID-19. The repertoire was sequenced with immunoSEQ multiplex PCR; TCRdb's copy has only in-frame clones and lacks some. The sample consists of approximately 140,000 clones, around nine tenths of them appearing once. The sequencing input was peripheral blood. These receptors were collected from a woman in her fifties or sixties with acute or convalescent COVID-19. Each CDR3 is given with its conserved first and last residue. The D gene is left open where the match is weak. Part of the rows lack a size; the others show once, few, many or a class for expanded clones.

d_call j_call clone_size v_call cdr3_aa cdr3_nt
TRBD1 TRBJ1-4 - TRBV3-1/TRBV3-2 CASSPGDRDEKLFF TGTGCCAGCAGCCCCGGGGACAGGGACGAAAAACTGTTTTTT
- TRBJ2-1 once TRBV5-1 CASRWVGDYNEQFF TGCGCCAGCAGGTGGGTCGGGGATTACAATGAGCAGTTCTTC
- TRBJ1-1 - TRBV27 CASSWRGDGTEAFF TGTGCCAGCAGTTGGAGGGGAGACGGCACTGAAGCTTTCTTT
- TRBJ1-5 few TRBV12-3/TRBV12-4 CAGGREGQPQHF TGTGCCGGGGGCAGGGAGGGTCAGCCCCAGCATTTT
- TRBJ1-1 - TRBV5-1 CASRGGALDTEAFF TGCGCCAGCAGGGGGGGGGCCTTGGACACTGAAGCTTTCTTT
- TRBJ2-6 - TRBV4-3 CASSQTEGALSGANVLTF TGCGCCAGCAGCCAGACGGAGGGAGCACTCTCTGGGGCCAACGTCCTGACTTTC
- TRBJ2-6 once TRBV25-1 CASSSGGAGANVLTF TGTGCCAGCAGTTCTGGGGGGGCCGGGGCCAACGTCCTGACTTTC
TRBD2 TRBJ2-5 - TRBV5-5 CASSTSPHVAGQETQYF TGTGCCAGCAGCACCTCCCCCCATGTAGCGGGCCAAGAGACCCAGTACTTC
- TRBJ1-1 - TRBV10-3 CAISERGSDIEAFF TGTGCCATCAGTGAGCGTGGGTCAGACATTGAAGCTTTCTTT
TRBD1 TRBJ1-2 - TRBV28 CASSPGDSYVTNYGYTF TGTGCCAGCAGTCCAGGGGACAGTTACGTTACTAACTATGGCTACACCTTC
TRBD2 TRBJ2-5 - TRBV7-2 CASSYLGLAGVGETQYF TGTGCCAGCAGCTATTTGGGACTAGCGGGGGTAGGAGAGACCCAGTACTTC
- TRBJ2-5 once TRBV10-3 CAISVQGQETQYF TGTGCCATCAGTGTCCAGGGGCAAGAGACCCAGTACTTC
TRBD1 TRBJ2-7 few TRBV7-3 CASSPTGGSPGEQYF TGTGCCAGCAGCCCCACAGGGGGGTCGCCGGGGGAGCAGTACTTC
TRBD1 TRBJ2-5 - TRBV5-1 CASRGTKDRGQETQYF TGCGCCAGCAGAGGGACAAAAGACAGGGGCCAAGAGACCCAGTACTTC
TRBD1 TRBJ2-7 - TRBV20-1 CSASIQGAFYEQYF TGCAGTGCTAGTATACAGGGGGCTTTTTACGAGCAGTACTTC
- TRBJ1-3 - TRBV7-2 CASSQTSSGNTIYF TGTGCCAGCAGCCAGACAAGCTCTGGAAACACCATATATTTT
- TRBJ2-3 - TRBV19 CASSINRGSDTQYF TGTGCCAGTAGTATAAATCGAGGGTCAGATACGCAGTATTTT
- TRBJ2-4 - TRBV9 CASSVGAGAGNIQYF TGTGCCAGCAGCGTAGGGGCGGGGGCAGGGAACATTCAGTACTTC
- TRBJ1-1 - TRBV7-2 CASSFYSSNTEAFF TGTGCCAGCAGCTTTTATTCCTCCAACACTGAAGCTTTCTTT
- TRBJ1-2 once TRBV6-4 CASSHGGSHGYTF TGTGCCAGCAGCCACGGGGGGAGTCATGGCTACACCTTC
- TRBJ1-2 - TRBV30 CAWSAGLNYGYTF TGTGCCTGGAGTGCAGGGCTAAACTATGGCTACACCTTC
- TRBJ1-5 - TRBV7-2 CASSSYGRGGSNQPQHF TGTGCCAGCAGCTCCTACGGGAGGGGAGGGAGCAATCAGCCCCAGCATTTT
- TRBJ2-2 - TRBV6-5 CASSYSAEPGTGELFF TGTGCCAGCAGTTACTCTGCGGAGCCGGGCACCGGGGAGCTGTTTTTT
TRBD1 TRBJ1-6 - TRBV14 CASSQTGGDSPLHF TGTGCCAGCAGCCAGACAGGGGGGGATTCACCCCTCCACTTT
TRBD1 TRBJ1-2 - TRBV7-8 CASSLVPGGFGGYTF TGTGCCAGCAGCTTAGTCCCAGGGGGCTTTGGTGGCTACACCTTC
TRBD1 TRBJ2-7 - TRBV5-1 CASSLGGQASTYEQYF TGCGCCAGCAGCTTGGGGGGACAGGCATCTACCTACGAGCAGTACTTC
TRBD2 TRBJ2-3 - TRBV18 CASSGLAGVGTDTQYF TGTGCCAGCTCAGGCCTAGCGGGGGTCGGCACAGATACGCAGTATTTT
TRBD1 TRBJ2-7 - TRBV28 CASTTSGTVTIYEQYF TGTGCCAGCACCACATCCGGGACAGTCACTATCTACGAGCAGTACTTC
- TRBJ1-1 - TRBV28 CASSLVGGMNTEAFF TGTGCCAGCAGTTTGGTAGGGGGAATGAACACTGAAGCTTTCTTT
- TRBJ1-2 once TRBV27 CASSFQGLYGYTF TGTGCCAGCAGTTTTCAGGGCCTATATGGCTACACCTTC
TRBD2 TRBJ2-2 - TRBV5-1 CASSFRSAGGRGTGELFF TGCGCCAGCAGCTTTAGATCAGCGGGGGGCCGGGGCACCGGGGAGCTGTTTTTT
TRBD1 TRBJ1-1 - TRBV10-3 CAIRPGQGGTEAFF TGTGCCATCAGGCCGGGACAGGGTGGCACTGAAGCTTTCTTT
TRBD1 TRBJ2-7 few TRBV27 CASSLTGGEQYF TGTGCCAGCAGTTTGACAGGGGGCGAGCAGTACTTC
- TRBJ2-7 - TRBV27 CASSLSRIGNEQYF TGTGCCAGCAGTCTCTCACGGATCGGGAACGAGCAGTACTTC
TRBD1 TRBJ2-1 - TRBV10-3 CAISDHRGQGLYNEQFF TGTGCCATCAGTGACCACCGCGGACAGGGCCTATACAATGAGCAGTTCTTC
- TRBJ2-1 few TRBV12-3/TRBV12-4 CASSFSVNEQFF TGTGCCAGCAGTTTCTCAGTAAATGAGCAGTTCTTC
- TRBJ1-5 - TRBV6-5 CASSDIFRNQPQHF TGTGCCAGCTCCGACATTTTTCGCAATCAGCCCCAGCATTTT